This T cell receptor (beta chain) was identified in a study of regulatory T cells. Germline values: CDR1 PRHDT, CDR2 FYEKMQ (reference sequence). The germline V and J ends were trimmed by 0 bases and 6 bases, with 6 bases remaining between them. CDR3 size: 13 residues. The PCR used 52 TRBV and 13 TRBJ primers. Produced via immunoSEQ multiplex PCR; TCRdb's table is partial and in-frame only. The repertoire has 20,000 to 25,000 clones, 93% of them found once; the top ten carry 3.5%. Autoimmunity was present in every CD3G-deficient patient, worse in two. At testing, patients were 2 to 39 years old, with reduced naive and increased memory T-cell proportions. Points on this clone: Its target is unknown.

Study outcomes and limitations: Patient CD8+ T cells trended nonsignificantly toward lower Shannon entropy than control CD8+ cells. Skewed V and J usage and few unique V-J pairs marked patient repertoires, most in Tregs.

The sequencing sample was made of CD8+ T cells sorted from blood. The receptor was isolated from a child aged 2 to 10 with CD3G deficiency. The V gene is TRBV13, the J gene TRBJ2-1; D call uncertain. CDR3 loop: CASSLGSVNEQFF. In DNA, the CDR3 is TGTGCCAGCAGCTTAGGGTCAGTCAATGAGCAGTTCTTC.